A selection of T cell receptor beta chains follows, all from one sample in a study of cytomegalovirus exposure and HLA in healthy donors. Sequenced by immunoSEQ multiplex PCR; TCRdb stores in-frame clones only, minus some. The sample lists fewer than 200,000 clones; about 80% were seen once. Sequencing was performed on PBMCs. The receptor set was obtained from a man aged 35 to 55 in good health and CMV-seropositive. Each CDR3 is given with its conserved first and last residue. The order of the fields is D gene, clone size, V gene, J gene, CDR3 DNA, CDR3 protein. D genes are given only for firm matches. Rows may omit the clone size; those that give it use once, few, many or a size class.

D: NA; size: NA; V: TRBV6-1; J: TRBJ1-5; DNA: TGTGCCAGCCGGACAGTCAATCAGCCCCAGCATTTT; CDR3: CASRTVNQPQHF
D: TRBD2; size: NA; V: TRBV10-3; J: TRBJ2-2; DNA: TGTGCCATCAGGGGGACTAGCGTTACGAACACCGGGGAGCTGTTTTTT; CDR3: CAIRGTSVTNTGELFF
D: TRBD2; size: NA; V: TRBV6-1; J: TRBJ2-1; DNA: TGTGCCAGCAGGATACCGGGACTACTCTACAATGAGCAGTTCTTC; CDR3: CASRIPGLLYNEQFF
D: NA; size: once; V: TRBV28; J: TRBJ2-6; DNA: TGTGCCAGCAGTACCGCAGAAGCCTCTGGGGCCAACGGCCTGACTTTC; CDR3: CASSTAEASGANGLTF
D: TRBD1; size: NA; V: TRBV6-6; J: TRBJ1-3; DNA: TGTGCCAGCAGACCCGACAGGGCCGGAAACACCATATATTTT; CDR3: CASRPDRAGNTIYF
D: NA; size: once; V: TRBV6-5; J: TRBJ1-5; DNA: TGTGCCAGCAGCTTTGCGGAGGGAAACCAGCCCCAGCATTTT; CDR3: CASSFAEGNQPQHF
D: TRBD1; size: NA; V: TRBV30; J: TRBJ2-7; DNA: TGTGCCTGGAGTCTTCCGGGACAGGGGACGTACGAGCAGTACTTC; CDR3: CAWSLPGQGTYEQYF
D: NA; size: NA; V: TRBV5-4; J: TRBJ1-6; DNA: TGTGCCAGCAGCACGGGACAAGTAAATTCACCCCTCCACTTT; CDR3: CASSTGQVNSPLHF
D: TRBD2; size: NA; V: TRBV29-1; J: TRBJ2-3; DNA: TGCAGCGTTGCTGGGGGGGTAATTACAGATACGCAGTATTTT; CDR3: CSVAGGVITDTQYF
D: TRBD2; size: NA; V: TRBV29-1; J: TRBJ2-3; DNA: TGCAGCGCTCGGACTAGCGGAAGCACAGATACGCAGTATTTT; CDR3: CSARTSGSTDTQYF
D: NA; size: NA; V: TRBV19; J: TRBJ2-3; DNA: TGTGCCAGTAGTATAGGTCTTCGCACAGATACGCAGTATTTT; CDR3: CASSIGLRTDTQYF
D: TRBD2; size: NA; V: TRBV7-3; J: TRBJ2-3; DNA: TGTGCCAGCAGCTCCATTAGCGGGAGGGGCTCGGATACGCAGTATTTT; CDR3: CASSSISGRGSDTQYF
D: TRBD2; size: NA; V: TRBV27; J: TRBJ2-1; DNA: TGTGCCAGCAGTCCCCGGACTAGCGGGAGAGGCAATGAGCAGTTCTTC; CDR3: CASSPRTSGRGNEQFF
D: TRBD1; size: NA; V: TRBV11-3; J: TRBJ2-1; DNA: TGTGCCAGCAGCTTAGGAGGGGGCCTTGAGCAGTTCTTC; CDR3: CASSLGGGLEQFF
D: NA; size: once; V: TRBV5-1; J: TRBJ2-5; DNA: TGCGCCAGCAGCTTGGGGGCACAGGGCTCAGAGACCCAGTACTTC; CDR3: CASSLGAQGSETQYF
D: TRBD1; size: NA; V: TRBV30; J: TRBJ2-5; DNA: TGTGCCTGGAGTGGGACAGGGCCAGAGACCCAGTACTTC; CDR3: CAWSGTGPETQYF
D: NA; size: few; V: TRBV28; J: TRBJ1-4; DNA: TGTGCCAGCAACCCACAGGGTGTTAGCGAAAAACTGTTTTTT; CDR3: CASNPQGVSEKLFF
D: TRBD1; size: NA; V: TRBV27; J: TRBJ2-3; DNA: TGTGCCAGCGGCCGGGACAGATACACAGATACGCAGTATTTT; CDR3: CASGRDRYTDTQYF
D: NA; size: NA; V: TRBV9; J: TRBJ2-1; DNA: TGTGCCAGCAGCGTACGGGACAATGAGCAGTTCTTC; CDR3: CASSVRDNEQFF
D: TRBD2; size: NA; V: TRBV11-2; J: TRBJ2-7; DNA: TGTGCCAGCAGCTTAAGACTAGCGGGGCTCGGGGACGAGCAGTACTTC; CDR3: CASSLRLAGLGDEQYF
D: TRBD2; size: NA; V: TRBV5-1; J: TRBJ2-1; DNA: TGCGCCAGCAGCTTGGCCTGGGGGGGTCACAATGAGCAGTTCTTC; CDR3: CASSLAWGGHNEQFF
D: NA; size: once; V: TRBV2; J: TRBJ2-7; DNA: TGTGCCAGCAGTGAGGGAACCTGGGGGGACGAGCAGTACTTC; CDR3: CASSEGTWGDEQYF
D: NA; size: NA; V: TRBV2; J: TRBJ2-3; DNA: TGTGCCAGCAGTGAAAGGCAGGGAATCGATACGCAGTATTTT; CDR3: CASSERQGIDTQYF
D: NA; size: NA; V: TRBV29-1; J: TRBJ1-1; DNA: TGCAGCGTTGTGGGACTCGTAGGGTCGAACACTGAAGCTTTCTTT; CDR3: CSVVGLVGSNTEAFF
D: TRBD2; size: NA; V: TRBV9; J: TRBJ2-2; DNA: TGTGCCAGTAGCCGAGGCAGCGGGGGGAACACCGGGGAGCTGTTTTTT; CDR3: CASSRGSGGNTGELFF
D: NA; size: once; V: TRBV11-1; J: TRBJ1-1; DNA: TGTGCCAGCAGCCTACAGGGAAGAGGTACTGAAGCTTTCTTT; CDR3: CASSLQGRGTEAFF
D: TRBD2; size: few; V: TRBV11-1; J: TRBJ2-1; DNA: TGTGCCAGCAGCGCGGGGTTAAGGACTAGCGGGTTACCAGAGCAGTTCTTC; CDR3: CASSAGLRTSGLPEQFF
D: TRBD2; size: NA; V: TRBV7-3; J: TRBJ2-3; DNA: TGTGCCAGCAGTTCATTAGCGGGAGGGACAGATACGCAGTATTTT; CDR3: CASSSLAGGTDTQYF
D: TRBD1; size: once; V: TRBV11-2; J: TRBJ2-7; DNA: TGTGCCAGCAGCTTAGGCAGAGGGGGCTACTACGAGCAGTACTTC; CDR3: CASSLGRGGYYEQYF
D: NA; size: NA; V: TRBV21-1; J: TRBJ2-3; DNA: TGTGGATGGTGGGCGGGGTCTACATTTAGCACAGATACGCAGTATTTT; CDR3: CGWWAGSTFSTDTQYF
D: TRBD2; size: NA; V: TRBV10-1; J: TRBJ2-7; DNA: TGCGCCAGCAGTGTCGCTAGCGGTCCCCACGAGCAGTACTTC; CDR3: CASSVASGPHEQYF